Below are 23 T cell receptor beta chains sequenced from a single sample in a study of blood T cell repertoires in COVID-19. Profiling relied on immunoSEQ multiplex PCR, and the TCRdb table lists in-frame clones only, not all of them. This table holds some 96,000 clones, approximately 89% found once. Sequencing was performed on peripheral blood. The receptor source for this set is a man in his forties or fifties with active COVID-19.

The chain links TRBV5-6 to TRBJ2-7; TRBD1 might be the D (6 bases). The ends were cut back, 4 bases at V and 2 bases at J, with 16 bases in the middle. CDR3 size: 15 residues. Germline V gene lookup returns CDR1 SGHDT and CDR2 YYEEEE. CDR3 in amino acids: CASSVPGHGTYEQYF. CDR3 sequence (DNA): TGTGCCAGCAGCGTACCGGGACATGGCACCTACGAGCAGTACTTC.

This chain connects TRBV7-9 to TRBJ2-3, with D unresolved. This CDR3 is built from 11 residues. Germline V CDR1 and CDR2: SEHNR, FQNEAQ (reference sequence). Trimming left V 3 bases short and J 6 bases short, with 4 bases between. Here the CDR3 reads CASSFVDTQYF. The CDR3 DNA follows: TGTGCCAGCAGCTTCGTCGATACGCAGTATTTT.

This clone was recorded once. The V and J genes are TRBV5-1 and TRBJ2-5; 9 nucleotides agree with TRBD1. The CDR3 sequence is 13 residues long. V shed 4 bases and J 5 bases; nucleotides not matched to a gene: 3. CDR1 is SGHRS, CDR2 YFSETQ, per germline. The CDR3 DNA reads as TGCGCCAGCAGCACAGGGGGCGGGGAGACCCAGTACTTC. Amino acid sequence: CASSTGGGETQYF.

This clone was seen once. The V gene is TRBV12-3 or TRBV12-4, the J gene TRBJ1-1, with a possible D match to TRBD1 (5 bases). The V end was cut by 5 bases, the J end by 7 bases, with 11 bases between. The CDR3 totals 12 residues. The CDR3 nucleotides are TGTGCCAGCAGTCCAGGACAAATTGAAGCTTTCTTT. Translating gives CASSPGQIEAFF.

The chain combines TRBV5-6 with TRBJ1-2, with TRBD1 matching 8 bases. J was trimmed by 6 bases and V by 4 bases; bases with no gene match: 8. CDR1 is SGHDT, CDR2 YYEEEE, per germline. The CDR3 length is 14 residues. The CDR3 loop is CASSLTDRADGYTF. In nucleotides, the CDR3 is TGTGCCAGCAGCCTGACGGACAGGGCTGATGGCTACACCTTC.

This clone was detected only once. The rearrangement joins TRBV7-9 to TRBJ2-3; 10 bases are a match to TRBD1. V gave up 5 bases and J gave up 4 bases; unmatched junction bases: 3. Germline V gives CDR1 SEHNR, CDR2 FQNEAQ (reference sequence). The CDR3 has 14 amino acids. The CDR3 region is CASSPGQGADTQYF. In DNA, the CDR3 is TGTGCCAGCAGCCCCGGACAGGGGGCAGATACGCAGTATTTT. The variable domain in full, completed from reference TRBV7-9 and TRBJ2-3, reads DTGVSQNPRHKITKRGQNVTFRCDPISEHNRLYWYRQTLGQGPEFLTYFQNEAQLEKSRLLSDRFSAERPKGSFSTLEIQRTEQGDSAMYLCASSPGQGADTQYFGPGTRLTVL.

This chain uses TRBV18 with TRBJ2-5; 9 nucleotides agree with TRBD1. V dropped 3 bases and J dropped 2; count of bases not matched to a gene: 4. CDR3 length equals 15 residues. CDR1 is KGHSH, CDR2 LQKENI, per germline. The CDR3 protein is CASSPGQGKQETQYF. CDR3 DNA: TGTGCCAGCTCACCGGGACAGGGTAAACAAGAGACCCAGTACTTC.

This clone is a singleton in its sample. The CDR3 is CASSQGAQTGYTF. The DNA for the CDR3 is TGTGCCAGCAGTCAGGGGGCTCAAACGGGCTACACCTTC. The chain combines TRBV6-6 with TRBJ1-2; 8 bases are shared with TRBD1. The CDR3 is 13 residues long. The V segment lost 5 bases and the J segment 8 bases; nucleotides outside the gene matches: 7. In germline, CDR1 is MNHNY, CDR2 SVGAGI (reference sequence).

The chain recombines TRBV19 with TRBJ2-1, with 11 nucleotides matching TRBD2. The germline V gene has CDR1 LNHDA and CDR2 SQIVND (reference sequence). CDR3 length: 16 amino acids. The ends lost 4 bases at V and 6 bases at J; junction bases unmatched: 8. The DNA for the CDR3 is TGTGCCAGTAGTAGGGTGCTAGCGGGGGGACCCAATGAGCAGTTCTTC. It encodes CASSRVLAGGPNEQFF.

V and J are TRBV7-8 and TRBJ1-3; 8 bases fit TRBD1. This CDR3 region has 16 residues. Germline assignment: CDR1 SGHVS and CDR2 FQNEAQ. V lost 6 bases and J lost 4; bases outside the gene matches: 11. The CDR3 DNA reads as TGTGCCAGCAGACCCACAGGGGGTGGAGTCGGAAACACCATATATTTT. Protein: CASRPTGGGVGNTIYF.

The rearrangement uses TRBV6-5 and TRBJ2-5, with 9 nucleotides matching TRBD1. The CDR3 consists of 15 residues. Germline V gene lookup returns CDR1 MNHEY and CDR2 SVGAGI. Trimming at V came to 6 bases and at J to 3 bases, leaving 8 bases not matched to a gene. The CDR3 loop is CASRKQGAFEETQYF. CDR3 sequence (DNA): TGTGCCAGCAGAAAACAGGGGGCGTTTGAAGAGACCCAGTACTTC.

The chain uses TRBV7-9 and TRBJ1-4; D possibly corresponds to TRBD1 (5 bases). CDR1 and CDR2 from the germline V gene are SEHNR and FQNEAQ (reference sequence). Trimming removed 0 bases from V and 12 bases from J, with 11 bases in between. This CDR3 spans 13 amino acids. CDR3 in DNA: TGTGCCAGCAGCTTAGCTCAGGGTACGGAACTGTTTTTT. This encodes CASSLAQGTELFF.

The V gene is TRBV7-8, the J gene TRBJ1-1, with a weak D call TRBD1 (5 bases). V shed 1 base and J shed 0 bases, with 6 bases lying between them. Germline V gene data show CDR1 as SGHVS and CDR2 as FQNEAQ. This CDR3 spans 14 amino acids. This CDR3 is CASSLGQMNTEAFF. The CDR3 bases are TGTGCCAGCAGCTTAGGACAGATGAACACTGAAGCTTTCTTT.

The CDR3 DNA follows: TGTGCCAGCAGCACCCGGACTGTGGGGCAAGAGACCCAGTACTTC. This codes for CASSTRTVGQETQYF. The V call is TRBV7-2, the J call TRBJ2-5, with a weak D call TRBD2 (5 bases). The V and J ends lost 5 bases and 2 bases respectively, with 15 bases between them. CDR3 length: 15 amino acids. CDR1 is SGHTA and CDR2 is FQGNSA in the germline V gene.

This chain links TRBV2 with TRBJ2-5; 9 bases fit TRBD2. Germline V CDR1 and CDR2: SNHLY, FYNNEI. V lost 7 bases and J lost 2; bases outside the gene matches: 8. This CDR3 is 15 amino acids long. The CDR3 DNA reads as TGTGCCAGCAAATCTAGCGGGACTGGACAAGAGACCCAGTACTTC. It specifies CASKSSGTGQETQYF.

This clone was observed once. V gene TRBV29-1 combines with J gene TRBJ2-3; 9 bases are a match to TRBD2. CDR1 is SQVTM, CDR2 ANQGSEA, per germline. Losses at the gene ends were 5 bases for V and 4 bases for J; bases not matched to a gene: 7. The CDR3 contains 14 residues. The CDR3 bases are TGCAGCGTTAAGAGACTAGCGGAGGCAGATACGCAGTATTTT. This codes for CSVKRLAEADTQYF.

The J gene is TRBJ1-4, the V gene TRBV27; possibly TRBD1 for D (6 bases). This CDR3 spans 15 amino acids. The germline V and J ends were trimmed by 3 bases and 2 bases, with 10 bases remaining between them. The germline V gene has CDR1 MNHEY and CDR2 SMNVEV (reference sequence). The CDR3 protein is CASSFLGATNEKLFF. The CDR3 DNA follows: TGTGCCAGCAGTTTTTTGGGGGCCACTAATGAAAAACTGTTTTTT.

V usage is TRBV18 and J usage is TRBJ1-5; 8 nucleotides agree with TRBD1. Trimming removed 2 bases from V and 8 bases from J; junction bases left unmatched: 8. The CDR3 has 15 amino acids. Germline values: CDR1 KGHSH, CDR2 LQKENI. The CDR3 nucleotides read TGTGCCAGCTCACCAGAAGGACAGGGATTAAAGCCCCAGCATTTT. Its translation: CASSPEGQGLKPQHF.

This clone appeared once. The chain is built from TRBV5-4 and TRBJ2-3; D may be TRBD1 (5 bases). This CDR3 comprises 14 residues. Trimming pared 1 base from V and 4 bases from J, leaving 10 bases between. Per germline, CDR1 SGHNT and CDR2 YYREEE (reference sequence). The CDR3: CASSLQGRPDTQYF. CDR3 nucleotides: TGTGCCAGCAGCTTGCAGGGCCGCCCAGATACGCAGTATTTT. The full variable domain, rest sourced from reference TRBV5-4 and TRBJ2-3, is ETGVTQSPTHLIKTRGQQVTLRCSSQSGHNTVSWYQQALGQGPQFIFQYYREEENGRGNFPPRFSGLQFPNYSSELNVNALELDDSALYLCASSLQGRPDTQYFGPGTRLTVL.

The CDR3 protein is CASRTGQQETQYF. In DNA, the CDR3 is TGTGCCAGCAGGACGGGACAGCAAGAGACCCAGTACTTC. V is TRBV11-3 and J is TRBJ2-5; TRBD1 agrees at 7 bases. Germline assignment: CDR1 SGHNT and CDR2 YENEEA. V gave up 6 bases and J gave up 2 bases; unmatched junction bases: 3. The length of the CDR3 is 13 residues.

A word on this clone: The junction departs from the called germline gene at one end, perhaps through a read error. The CDR3 spells CASSPRTDVHF. Here the CDR3 DNA reads TGTGCCAGCAGCCCTCGGACAGACGTCCACTTC. The chain recombines TRBV7-2 with TRBJ2-4; D is perhaps TRBD1 (6 bases). CDR1 SGHTA and CDR2 FQGNSA come from the germline V gene. This CDR3 has 11 residues.

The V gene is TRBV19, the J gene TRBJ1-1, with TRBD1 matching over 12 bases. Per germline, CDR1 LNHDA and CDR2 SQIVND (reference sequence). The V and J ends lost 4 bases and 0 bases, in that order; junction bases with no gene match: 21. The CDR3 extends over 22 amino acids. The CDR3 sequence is CASSTLRSGTGGAWTMNTEAFF. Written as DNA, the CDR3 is TGTGCCAGTAGTACTCTAAGATCCGGGACAGGGGGCGCATGGACGATGAACACTGAAGCTTTCTTT.

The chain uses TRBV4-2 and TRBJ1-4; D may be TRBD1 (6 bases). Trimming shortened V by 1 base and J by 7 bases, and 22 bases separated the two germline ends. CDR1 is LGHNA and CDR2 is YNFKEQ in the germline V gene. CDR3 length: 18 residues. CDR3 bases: TGTGCCAGCAGCCAAGTTAGGCCCCTGACAGGATTAGGTGAAAAACTGTTTTTT. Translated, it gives CASSQVRPLTGLGEKLFF.